This T cell receptor (beta chain) is drawn from a study of shared clonotypes between healthy human individuals. V lost 0 bases and J lost 8, with 4 bases in between. Germline-derived CDR1 and CDR2 are LNHNV and YYDKDF (reference sequence). CDR3 size: 11 residues. Libraries were prepared by immunoSEQ multiplex PCR; TCRdb keeps only in-frame clonotypes and omits some of them. The data show under 1,900,000 clones, approximately 98.5% seen once. The rearrangement uses TRBV15 and TRBJ1-2; no clear D. This sequence originates from a man aged 25 to 40 in good health. Sequencing was carried out using naive CD4+ T cells sorted from blood. Subset: CD45RA+ positively selected. The CDR3 DNA follows: TGTGCCACCAGCAGAGATAGGGGCTACACCTTC. It codes for CATSRDRGYTF. Full variable domain (missing parts from reference TRBV15 and TRBJ1-2): DAMVIQNPRYQVTQFGKPVTLSCSQTLNHNVMYWYQQKSSQAPKLLFHYYDKDFNNEADTPDNFQSRRPNTSFCFLDIRSPGLGDTAMYLCATSRDRGYTFGSGTRLTVV.